Below, 22 T cell receptor beta chains from the same sample are listed, as sequenced in a study of blood T cell repertoires in COVID-19 (dated by TCRdb to the early 2020s). Libraries were made using the immunoSEQ multiplex PCR assay. Entries here come from immuneACCESS through TCRdb and include only in-frame sequences with V and J called. Some clones fail to appear in such tables; in the studies checked, an unresolved V gene covers under half of the shortfall, and the cause of the remainder is unknown. The sample table records fewer than 350,000 clones; roughly 90% of these occur just once. Jointly, the top ten make up around 1.7% of the sample. Sequencing was carried out using PBMCs or T cells enriched from blood (not recorded which). Receptors were obtained from a woman between 40 and 55 years old who had recovered from COVID-19.

The chain employs TRBV6-2 or TRBV6-3 and TRBJ1-5; perhaps TRBD1 as D (5 bases). Germline loops: CDR1 MNHEY, CDR2 SVGEGT. There are 16 residues in the CDR3. The V gene lost 2 bases and the J gene lost 2 bases, with 13 bases spanning the gap. Here the CDR3 DNA reads TGTGCCAGCAGTTACGGTTGGGGCGCGGGCAATCAGCCCCAGCATTTT. Residues: CASSYGWGAGNQPQHF.

This chain joins TRBV2 and TRBJ1-5, with TRBD1 as a possible D gene (5 bases). The germline gives CDR1 SNHLY, CDR2 FYNNEI. V was trimmed by 2 bases and J by 6 bases, leaving 11 bases between them. The length of the CDR3 is 14 residues. The CDR3 sequence: CASSEFRVGQPQHF. CDR3 DNA: TGTGCCAGCAGTGAATTCAGGGTAGGTCAGCCCCAGCATTTT.

In its sample, this clone was seen once. The chain carries TRBV6-2 or TRBV6-3 and TRBJ2-5; D might be TRBD2 (5 bases). The germline V gene has CDR1 MNHEY and CDR2 SVGEGT. V lost 5 bases, J lost 1 base, and 11 bases lay in between. The CDR3 runs 14 residues. The CDR3 DNA is TGTGCCAGCAGTAACGTCGCGGGCCAAGAGACCCAGTACTTC. This codes for CASSNVAGQETQYF.

The chain has TRBV3-1 (or the pseudogene TRBV3-2) and TRBJ1-6, with a possible D match to TRBD1 (6 bases). CDR1 LGHDT and CDR2 YNNKEL come from the germline V gene (reference sequence). V lost 5 bases and J 6 bases, leaving 14 bases between the germline ends. There are 15 residues in the CDR3. For the CDR3, the DNA is TGTGCCAGCAGCTGGCAGGGGTCCCGTAATTCACCCCTCCACTTT. Translation gives CASSWQGSRNSPLHF.

The chain recombines TRBV9 with TRBJ2-7; 11 positions match TRBD2. With V trimmed by 3 bases and J by 1 base, 3 bases remained unmatched. The CDR3 extends over 15 amino acids. The germline CDR1 and CDR2 sequences are SGDLS and YYNGEE. CDR3 region: CASSATSGKSYEQYF. The CDR3 DNA reads TGTGCCAGCAGCGCGACTAGCGGGAAGTCCTACGAGCAGTACTTC.

The rearrangement uses TRBV5-1 and TRBJ1-4; D call uncertain. Germline values: CDR1 SGHRS, CDR2 YFSETQ. This CDR3 contains 15 residues. Trimming cost V 2 bases and J 5 bases, with 13 bases left between them. Here the CDR3 DNA reads TGCGCCAGCAGCTTCATCCGGGGAGGAAATGAAAAACTGTTTTTT. This sequence encodes CASSFIRGGNEKLFF.

The rearrangement uses TRBV7-6 and TRBJ2-7; no reliable D call. The CDR3 has 14 residues. The V gene's germline CDR1 is SGHVS and CDR2 FNYEAQ. Trimming left V 1 base short and J 2 bases short, with 9 bases between. CDR3 protein: CASSLVVATYEQYF. The CDR3 DNA follows: TGTGCCAGCAGCTTAGTGGTGGCAACCTACGAGCAGTACTTC. Together with reference TRBV7-6 and TRBJ2-7, the CDR3 gives the full variable domain: GAGVSQSPRYKVTKRGQDVALRCDPISGHVSLYWYRQALGQGPEFLTYFNYEAQQDKSGLPNDRFSAERPEGSISTLTIQRTEQRDSAMYRCASSLVVATYEQYFGPGTRLTVT.

This chain uses TRBV5-1 with TRBJ1-6; D is perhaps TRBD1 (5 bases). CDR3 length: 17 residues. Germline lookup yields CDR1 SGHRS and CDR2 YFSETQ. Trimming shortened V by 5 bases and J by 3 bases, and 18 bases separated the two germline ends. The CDR3 loop is CASSAWGGAGYNSPLHF. As DNA, the CDR3 is TGCGCCAGCAGTGCTTGGGGCGGTGCAGGCTATAATTCACCCCTCCACTTT.

This rearrangement joins TRBV9 to TRBJ2-1; D possibly corresponds to TRBD2 (6 bases). V was cut by 1 base and J by 5 bases, with 10 bases left in between. The CDR3 extends over 14 amino acids. CDR1 SGDLS and CDR2 YYNGEE come from the germline V gene. For the CDR3, the DNA is TGTGCCAGCAGCGTACGTAGCGGCGACAATGAGCAGTTCTTC. This translates into CASSVRSGDNEQFF.

The CDR3 here is CASSPWAGGTYNEQFF. DNA for the CDR3: TGTGCCAGCAGCCCCTGGGCGGGAGGCACCTACAATGAGCAGTTCTTC. This chain uses TRBV3-1 (or the pseudogene TRBV3-2) with TRBJ2-1; 8 bases line up with TRBD2. V lost 4 bases to trimming and J lost 2 bases; unmatched junction nucleotides: 7. The CDR3 consists of 16 residues. CDR1 and CDR2 (germline): LGHDT, YNNKEL (reference sequence).

This clone came up once. The chain recombines TRBV15 with TRBJ1-2; D remains ambiguous. Germline CDR1 and CDR2: LNHNV and YYDKDF (reference sequence). The V end was cut by 2 bases, the J end by 3 bases, with 16 bases between. This CDR3 spans 16 amino acids. The CDR3 protein is CATSRTLGSVDYGYTF. The CDR3 DNA follows: TGTGCCACCAGCAGAACCCTAGGCTCGGTTGACTATGGCTACACCTTC.

V usage is TRBV5-1 and J usage is TRBJ2-7; possibly TRBD2 for D (6 bases). CDR1 is SGHRS and CDR2 is YFSETQ in the germline V gene. With 5 bases removed from V and 2 bases from J, the gap between germline ends came to 14 bases. This CDR3 comprises 14 residues. The CDR3 region has the DNA TGCGCCAGCAGTACCGGGACGGGGGCCTACGAGCAGTACTTC. As protein: CASSTGTGAYEQYF.

The J gene is TRBJ2-5, the V gene TRBV5-1; D possibly corresponds to TRBD1 (5 bases). Trimming took 0 bases from V and 1 from J, leaving 7 bases between them. The germline gives CDR1 SGHRS, CDR2 YFSETQ. CDR3 size: 14 residues. CDR3 in DNA: TGCGCCAGCAGCTTGGAGGGGCGCCAAGAGACCCAGTACTTC. Protein: CASSLEGRQETQYF.

V is TRBV11-2 and J is TRBJ2-2; D gene uncertain. CDR3 length: 15 amino acids. Trimming pared 8 bases from V and 5 bases from J, leaving 18 bases between. Per germline, CDR1 SGHAT and CDR2 FQNNGV. The CDR3 is CASWPIPASTGELFF. The DNA of the CDR3 is TGTGCCAGCTGGCCCATTCCAGCGTCTACCGGGGAGCTGTTTTTT.

The chain carries TRBV10-3 and TRBJ2-7; 8 nucleotides match TRBD1. The CDR3 extends over 17 amino acids. Germline V CDR1 and CDR2: ENHRY, SYGVKD. J lost 0 bases, V lost 3 bases, and 10 bases had no gene match. DNA of the CDR3: TGTGCCATCAGTGACCCCCGGGACAGGACTTTCTCCTACGAGCAGTACTTC. Residues: CAISDPRDRTFSYEQYF.

V and J are TRBV25-1 and TRBJ1-3; D is uncertain. Trimming shortened V by 3 bases and J by 4 bases, and 7 bases separated the two germline ends. The CDR3 has 13 amino acids. From germline, CDR1 is MGHDK and CDR2 SYGVNS. CDR3 region: CASSDYSGNTIYF. Written as DNA, the CDR3 is TGTGCCAGCAGTGACTACTCCGGAAACACCATATATTTT.

This chain links TRBV5-4 with TRBJ2-7; D is perhaps TRBD2 (5 bases). CDR3 length equals 13 residues. V lost 1 base to trimming and J lost 3 bases, with 8 bases between them. Germline-derived CDR1 and CDR2 are SGHNT and YYREEE (reference sequence). In DNA, the CDR3 is TGTGCCAGCAGCTTGTCCGGGGACTACGAGCAGTACTTC. Translation: CASSLSGDYEQYF.

The J gene is TRBJ1-2, the V gene TRBV4-1; 9 positions agree with TRBD1. The germline CDR1 and CDR2 sequences are MGHRA and YSYEKL. The CDR3 has 16 amino acids. Trimming took 1 base from V and 5 from J; bases not matched to a gene: 8. CDR3 protein: CASSQGERGQGYGYTF. Written as DNA, the CDR3 is TGCGCCAGCAGCCAAGGAGAAAGGGGACAGGGTTATGGCTACACCTTC.

The J gene is TRBJ1-4, the V gene TRBV25-1, with D tentatively TRBD1 (6 bases). The CDR3 is 15 residues long. Trimming took off 1 base at V and 8 bases at J, with 14 bases between the two ends. CDR1 and CDR2 (germline): MGHDK, SYGVNS. For the CDR3, the DNA is TGTGCCAGCAGTGAATTGGGCAGGGGCGAGGAAAAACTGTTTTTT. It is translated as CASSELGRGEEKLFF.

The chain has TRBV5-1 and TRBJ2-1, with TRBD2 matching over 9 bases. The CDR3 is 17 residues long. The ends lost 5 bases at V and 1 base at J; junction bases unmatched: 10. CDR1 is SGHRS and CDR2 is YFSETQ in the germline V gene. Here the CDR3 DNA reads TGCGCCAGCAGTCGTTTAATGGCGGGAGGGTCCTACAATGAGCAGTTCTTC. It specifies CASSRLMAGGSYNEQFF.

The CDR3: CASSLIEGNTEAFF. The CDR3 bases are TGTGCCAGCAGCTTAATTGAGGGAAACACTGAAGCTTTCTTT. This chain links TRBV7-8 with TRBJ1-1; D is undetermined. The germline V gene encodes CDR1 SGHVS and CDR2 FQNEAQ. This CDR3 is built from 14 residues. Trimming took 2 bases from V and 2 from J, leaving 9 bases between them.

The chain uses TRBV24-1 and TRBJ2-1; the match to TRBD2 covers 12 bases. The CDR3 length is 16 residues. J lost 6 bases, V lost 4 bases, and 6 bases had no gene match. Germline CDR1 reads KGHDR; CDR2 reads SFDVKD. CDR3 protein: CATSDQTSGGPNEQFF. CDR3 in DNA: TGTGCCACCAGTGACCAGACTAGCGGGGGACCCAATGAGCAGTTCTTC.